The following is a TCR beta chain sequence with its context. Its antigen remains unknown. This specimen comes from a study of cytomegalovirus exposure and HLA in healthy donors. At the level of the study: Among the 398 genotyped donors, just over 80% were placed in the Caucasian-associated ancestry cluster.

Study outcomes and limitations: Confirmation in vitro established that a few CMV-associated chains were specific for CMV antigens. Later analysis identified around 15,000 TCR beta sequences associated with HLA alleles, using a false discovery rate threshold of 0.05.

In the PCR, 60 Vbeta and 13 Jbeta primers were used. Profiled with immunoSEQ multiplex PCR; TCRdb holds only in-frame clones, not every one. This sample has more than 85,000 clones, with under 85% found just once. CDR1 is GTSNPN, CDR2 SVGIG, per germline (reference sequence). After removal of 0 bases from V and 7 bases from J, the junction contained 7 bases not matched to a gene. CDR3 length: 15 residues. This sequence originates from a man aged 30 to 45 in good health and CMV-seropositive. The rearrangement uses TRBV30 and TRBJ2-1, with 9 bases fitting TRBD2. The sequenced sample consisted of PBMCs. The CDR3, as DNA: TGTGCCTGGAGTGTTTTGGCGGGGGGGAGGAATGAGCAGTTCTTC. Its protein product is CAWSVLAGGRNEQFF. Full variable domain (outside the CDR3, taken from reference TRBV30 and TRBJ2-1): SQTIHQWPATLVQPVGSPLSLECTVEGTSNPNLYWYRQAAGRGLQLLFYSVGIGQISSEVPQNLSASRPQDRQFILSSKKLLLSDSGFYLCAWSVLAGGRNEQFFGPGTRLTVL.